These 27 T cell receptor beta chains were all obtained from the same sample, sequenced in a study of shared clonotypes between healthy human individuals (dated by TCRdb to 2018 to 2021). CD8 naive samples consisted of CD45RO-negative cells that were positively selected for CCR7, yielding a CD45RA+CCR7+ population without TemRA cells. Libraries were prepared through the immunoSEQ multiplex PCR assay. In TCRdb, the immuneACCESS table is reduced to in-frame sequences with V and J assigned. These tables do not hold every clone; where another copy was compared, an unresolved V gene accounts for under half, and the others remain unexplained. The sample contains about 2,200,000 clones, 93% of them found a single time. The ten most abundant clones make up roughly 1.8% of the sample. The sequenced sample consisted of naive CD8+ T cells from PBMCs. Taken with the paper, the label for cell subset or site translates to: CD45RA+CCR7+. The receptors here all came from a man aged 18 to 29 in good health. Some clones in this sample may be carry-over from other donors' samples.

J is TRBJ2-3 and V is TRBV2; D remains ambiguous. V lost 4 bases to trimming and J lost 3 bases, with 11 bases between them. Per the germline V gene, CDR1 is SNHLY and CDR2 is FYNNEI. The CDR3 covers 14 residues. The CDR3 DNA sequence: TGTGCCAGCAGTGGTTTTAGGGTAACAGATACGCAGTATTTT. Translation gives CASSGFRVTDTQYF.

V gene TRBV7-9 combines with J gene TRBJ1-1; D not certain. The CDR3 is made up of 17 amino acids. Between the trimmed V and J ends, which lost 5 bases and 1 base, there was a span of 20 bases. Germline-derived CDR1 and CDR2 are SEHNR and FQNEAQ (reference sequence). CDR3 sequence reads: CASSPLSRRERNTEAFF. The CDR3, as DNA: TGTGCCAGCAGCCCATTAAGTAGACGAGAACGGAACACTGAAGCTTTCTTT.

V is TRBV4-3 and J is TRBJ2-1; D might be TRBD2 (6 bases). This CDR3 is 15 amino acids long. V lost 4 bases, J lost 3 bases, and 13 bases lay in between. CDR1 is LGHNA and CDR2 is YSLEER in the germline V gene. CDR3 sequence (DNA): TGCGCCAGCAGCCGCGGGACCGAAAACTACAATGAGCAGTTCTTC. This codes for CASSRGTENYNEQFF.

The rearrangement links TRBV5-1 to TRBJ2-1; D is unresolved. Germline assignment: CDR1 SGHRS and CDR2 YFSETQ. This CDR3 region has 15 residues. V was pared by 7 bases and J by 2 bases, with 16 bases between. CDR3 protein: CASSPPDWPYNEQFF. CDR3 nucleotides: TGCGCCAGCTCCCCACCCGACTGGCCCTACAATGAGCAGTTCTTC.

J is TRBJ2-1 and V is TRBV14, with TRBD2 identical over 7 bases. After removal of 4 bases from V and 4 bases from J, the junction contained 13 bases not matched to a gene. CDR1 and CDR2 from the germline V gene are SGHDN and FVKESK. The CDR3 consists of 17 residues. Written as DNA, the CDR3 is TGTGCCAGCAGCCCCCACATTAGCGGGTTCTTTTACAATGAGCAGTTCTTC. This encodes CASSPHISGFFYNEQFF.

This clone was picked up one time. This chain connects TRBV5-4 to TRBJ1-6, with TRBD1 matching 8 bases. V shed 2 bases and J 6 bases; nucleotides not matched to a gene: 4. CDR1 SGHNT and CDR2 YYREEE come from the germline V gene (reference sequence). The CDR3 has 15 amino acids. CDR3 DNA sequence: TGTGCCAGCAGCTTTTGGACAGGGATTAATTCACCCCTCCACTTT. Amino acid sequence: CASSFWTGINSPLHF.

The chain employs TRBV7-8 and TRBJ1-1, with unresolved D. The CDR3 covers 17 residues. Deletions cut 0 bases from V and 0 bases from J, with 14 bases between. Germline V gene sequence: CDR1 SGHVS, CDR2 FQNEAQ. The CDR3 nucleotides read TGTGCCAGCAGCTTAGCTCTGATCGGCGGTTTGAACACTGAAGCTTTCTTT. Residues: CASSLALIGGLNTEAFF.

In its sample, this clone was seen once. The chain uses TRBV10-3 and TRBJ1-2; the match to TRBD1 covers 7 bases. CDR3 length equals 14 residues. With V trimmed by 10 bases and J by 2 bases, 10 bases remained unmatched. Germline CDR1 is ENHRY and CDR2 is SYGVKD. CDR3 amino acids: CATLRTGSNYGYTF. The CDR3, as DNA: TGTGCCACCCTTCGGACAGGTTCAAACTATGGCTACACCTTC.

The chain has TRBV6-1 and TRBJ1-2, with D unclear. Per germline, CDR1 MNHNS and CDR2 SASEGT. V dropped 2 bases and J dropped 6 bases, with 7 bases sitting between them. This CDR3 is 12 amino acids long. The CDR3 DNA reads TGTGCCAGCAGTGAATGGAGGGATGGCTACACCTTC. It encodes CASSEWRDGYTF.

The rearrangement uses TRBV7-6 and TRBJ2-1; 11 nucleotides align to TRBD2. V shed 8 bases, J shed 9 bases, and the junction held 18 bases outside the gene matches. CDR3 size: 17 residues. Germline values: CDR1 SGHVS, CDR2 FNYEAQ. The CDR3: CASSQGATSGRFAEQFF. DNA of the CDR3: TGTGCCAGCTCTCAGGGGGCCACTAGCGGGAGATTTGCTGAGCAGTTCTTC.

J is TRBJ2-1 and V is TRBV2; 7 bases fit TRBD2. The J segment lost 2 bases and the V segment lost 3 bases, leaving 1 base of the junction unmatched. The CDR3 extends over 14 amino acids. The V gene's germline CDR1 is SNHLY and CDR2 FYNNEI. The DNA for the CDR3 is TGTGCCAGCAGTGACGGGGGGACCTACAATGAGCAGTTCTTC. Translation: CASSDGGTYNEQFF.

V is TRBV5-1 and J is TRBJ2-7, with D maybe TRBD2 (6 bases). Germline values: CDR1 SGHRS, CDR2 YFSETQ. V lost 0 bases to trimming and J lost 6 bases, with 10 bases between them. The CDR3 consists of 13 residues. The CDR3 protein is CASSLALAAEQYF. The CDR3 nucleotides are TGCGCCAGCAGCTTGGCACTAGCCGCCGAGCAGTACTTC.

As for this clone: One junction end disagrees with the germline gene, perhaps due to a read error. The V call is TRBV11-3, the J call TRBJ1-5; D unclear. CDR3 length: 11 amino acids. Germline lookup yields CDR1 SGHNT and CDR2 YENEEA. The CDR3 here is CASSPRVYLDF. In nucleotides, the CDR3 is TGTGCCAGCAGCCCTCGGGTGTATTTGGATTTT.

The chain employs TRBV7-8 and TRBJ2-3; D might be TRBD2 (6 bases). The CDR3 runs 17 residues. CDR1 SGHVS and CDR2 FQNEAQ come from the germline V gene. V lost 5 bases, J lost 0 bases, and 18 bases lay in between. Here the CDR3 reads CASSARMAGFSTDTQYF. The CDR3 coding sequence is TGTGCCAGCAGCGCCAGAATGGCGGGGTTTAGCACAGATACGCAGTATTTT. Drawing the rest from reference TRBV7-8 and TRBJ2-3, the complete variable domain is GAGVSQSPRYKVAKRGQDVALRCDPISGHVSLFWYQQALGQGPEFLTYFQNEAQLDKSGLPSDRFFAERPEGSVSTLKIQRTQQEDSAVYLCASSARMAGFSTDTQYFGPGTRLTVL.

The J gene is TRBJ2-5, the V gene TRBV27, with 11 positions matching TRBD1. CDR1 and CDR2 from the germline V gene are MNHEY and SMNVEV (reference sequence). V lost 1 base to trimming and J lost 2 bases; unmatched junction nucleotides: 3. The CDR3 extends over 16 amino acids. CDR3: CASSLWTGGRQETQYF. For the CDR3, the DNA is TGTGCCAGCAGTTTATGGACAGGGGGCCGACAAGAGACCCAGTACTTC.

The chain is built from TRBV29-1 and TRBJ2-1; D may be TRBD1 or TRBD2 (5 bases each). The CDR3 totals 12 residues. Trimming shortened V by 4 bases and J by 7 bases, and 11 bases separated the two germline ends. The germline gives CDR1 SQVTM, CDR2 ANQGSEA. CDR3 DNA sequence: TGCAGCGTTGTTGTAGAGGGGAATGAGCAGTTCTTC. Translation gives CSVVVEGNEQFF.

This chain links TRBV15 with TRBJ2-1; D remains unclear. The V and J ends lost 7 bases and 5 bases respectively, with 12 bases between them. This CDR3 spans 13 amino acids. Looked up from germline, CDR1 is LNHNV and CDR2 is YYDKDF (reference sequence). The CDR3 DNA sequence: TGTGCCACCACGGCGATTGCTAACAATGAGCAGTTCTTC. It specifies CATTAIANNEQFF.

The V gene is TRBV27, the J gene TRBJ2-3; tentatively, D is TRBD2 (5 bases). From germline, CDR1 is MNHEY and CDR2 SMNVEV (reference sequence). Trimming removed 4 bases from V and 3 bases from J, with 17 bases in between. This CDR3 has 16 amino acids. This CDR3 is CASSSAGKGLTDTQYF. In DNA, the CDR3 is TGTGCCAGCAGTTCTGCCGGGAAGGGCTTGACAGATACGCAGTATTTT.

On this clone itself: Other DNA sequences within the sample encode an identical CDR3. This chain joins TRBV11-2 and TRBJ2-7; 8 nucleotides align to TRBD1. V lost 3 bases to trimming and J lost 0 bases; unmatched junction nucleotides: 4. The CDR3 is 15 residues long. Germline-derived CDR1 and CDR2 are SGHAT and FQNNGV. The DNA of the CDR3 is TGTGCCAGCAGCTTCCGGACAGGGAGCTCCTACGAGCAGTACTTC. Translating it yields CASSFRTGSSYEQYF.

The V and J genes are TRBV7-2 and TRBJ2-1, with 9 bases lining up with TRBD2. V lost 2 bases, J lost 4 bases, and 6 bases stayed unmatched. Looked up from germline, CDR1 is SGHTA and CDR2 is FQGNSA. This CDR3 spans 16 amino acids. The CDR3 nucleotides read TGTGCCAGCAGCTTATCAGCGGGGGGCATTTACAATGAGCAGTTCTTC. It is translated as CASSLSAGGIYNEQFF.

The genes are TRBV5-6 and TRBJ2-7; 7 nucleotides align to TRBD2. The CDR3 sequence is 15 residues long. The germline V gene encodes CDR1 SGHDT and CDR2 YYEEEE. Trimming cost V 4 bases and J 3 bases; bases outside gene matches: 10. The CDR3 is CASSRGEGAYYEQYF. The CDR3, as DNA: TGTGCCAGCAGCCGGGGGGAAGGCGCCTACTACGAGCAGTACTTC.

This rearrangement joins TRBV5-1 to TRBJ1-1; no firm D call. V was shortened by 3 bases and J by 1 base, with 10 bases between the two germline ends. In germline, CDR1 is SGHRS, CDR2 YFSETQ. The CDR3 length is 14 residues. The CDR3 loop reads CASSWRTENTEAFF. The CDR3 DNA is TGCGCCAGCAGCTGGCGGACGGAGAACACTGAAGCTTTCTTT.

This chain joins TRBV6-4 and TRBJ2-5; D assignment may be TRBD1 or TRBD2 (7 bases each). This CDR3 spans 15 amino acids. Germline V gene data show CDR1 as MRHNA and CDR2 as SNTAGT. Trimming pared 2 bases from V and 4 bases from J, leaving 14 bases between. CDR3 nucleotides: TGTGCCAGCAGTGACCCCTGCAGGGGGGGAGAGACCCAGTACTTC. Encoded protein: CASSDPCRGGETQYF.

The chain combines TRBV16 with TRBJ2-3, with D tentatively TRBD2 (5 bases). CDR1 is KGHSY and CDR2 is FQNENV in the germline V gene. V was trimmed by 0 bases and J by 0 bases, leaving 13 bases between them. This CDR3 has 17 amino acids. The CDR3 coding sequence is TGTGCCAGCAGCCAATCAATGAGGGCCTCTAGCACAGATACGCAGTATTTT. It translates to CASSQSMRASSTDTQYF.

V usage is TRBV27 and J usage is TRBJ1-5; D unclear. V was pared by 5 bases and J by 1 base, with 18 bases between. The germline gives CDR1 MNHEY, CDR2 SMNVEV (reference sequence). This CDR3 has 17 residues. The CDR3 is CASSPYSSSRSNQPQHF. In nucleotides, the CDR3 is TGTGCCAGCAGTCCCTACTCGTCCTCACGGAGCAATCAGCCCCAGCATTTT.

The genes are TRBV19 and TRBJ2-1, with TRBD1 matching over 7 bases. Germline CDR1 reads LNHDA; CDR2 reads SQIVND (reference sequence). Unmatched junction bases numbered 21, after V lost 6 bases and J lost 1 base. The CDR3 has 20 residues. The CDR3 loop reads CASSEKTGYEEWLSYNEQFF. The CDR3 region has the DNA TGTGCCAGTAGCGAGAAGACAGGGTATGAGGAGTGGTTATCCTACAATGAGCAGTTCTTC.

This chain joins TRBV7-9 and TRBJ2-7; 9 bases match TRBD1. Trimming took 4 bases from V and 2 from J; bases not matched to a gene: 6. This CDR3 comprises 15 residues. Per the germline V gene, CDR1 is SEHNR and CDR2 is FQNEAQ (reference sequence). DNA for the CDR3: TGTGCCAGCAGCTCGAGGGACAGGGTAACCTACGAGCAGTACTTC. As protein: CASSSRDRVTYEQYF.